Following are 24 T cell receptor beta chains from one sample sequenced in a study of identifying expanded T cells in peripheral blood. Using immunoSEQ multiplex PCR, the repertoire was profiled, and TCRdb retains in-frame clones only, with some absent. The sample contains some 95,000 clones, roughly 87% of which appear only once. The sequencing input was blood. The receptors were gathered from a person aged 18 to 70 in good health.

The chain combines TRBV7-9 with TRBJ1-2; TRBD1 is a possible D gene (6 bases). Germline V gives CDR1 SEHNR, CDR2 FQNEAQ (reference sequence). V was pared by 1 base and J by 8 bases, with 29 bases between. The CDR3 extends over 19 amino acids. The CDR3 sequence is CASSLGLKGATGGIRGYTF. In nucleotides, the CDR3 is TGTGCCAGCAGCTTAGGTTTGAAAGGTGCGACAGGAGGGATTCGGGGCTACACCTTC.

The V call is TRBV6-5, the J call TRBJ2-3; 12 nucleotides align to TRBD2. Trimming took 6 bases from V and 4 from J; bases not matched to a gene: 5. Germline V lookup: CDR1 MNHEY, CDR2 SVGAGI. The CDR3 consists of 15 residues. The CDR3 coding sequence is TGTGCCAGCAGGTGGCTAGCGGGAGGGCCAGATACGCAGTATTTT. Encoded protein: CASRWLAGGPDTQYF.

This clone is labeled medium-sized. The DNA of the CDR3 is TGTGCCAGCAGCTTTGGCGAGGGGGACGAGACCCAGTACTTC. Amino acid sequence: CASSFGEGDETQYF. V usage is TRBV7-6 and J usage is TRBJ2-5; D possibly corresponds to TRBD1 (6 bases). Germline V gene data show CDR1 as SGHVS and CDR2 as FNYEAQ. V was shortened by 3 bases and J by 5 bases, with 13 bases between the two germline ends. The CDR3 loop spans 14 amino acids.

The V and J genes are TRBV10-2 and TRBJ1-6, with a tentative D call TRBD1 (5 bases). CDR1 is WSHSY, CDR2 SAAADI, per germline. The V and J ends lost 5 bases and 8 bases respectively, with 10 bases between them. This CDR3 is 13 amino acids long. The DNA for the CDR3 is TGCGCCAGCAGTCTCAGGGAAGATTCACCCCTCCACTTT. Its translation: CASSLREDSPLHF.

This chain joins TRBV2 and TRBJ2-5; a weak D match, TRBD2 (6 bases). Germline V lookup: CDR1 SNHLY, CDR2 FYNNEI. The CDR3 totals 12 residues. V was trimmed by 5 bases and J by 5 bases, leaving 9 bases between them. CDR3 nucleotides: TGTGCCAGCAGTCGCCGGGGGGAGACCCAGTACTTC. This encodes CASSRRGETQYF.

This sequence joins TRBV7-9 and TRBJ2-3; D remains ambiguous. CDR1 is SEHNR and CDR2 is FQNEAQ in the germline V gene (reference sequence). The CDR3 runs to 15 residues. Trimming shortened V by 3 bases and J by 0 bases, and 10 bases separated the two germline ends. CDR3 nucleotide sequence: TGTGCCAGCAGCTTGGTAGGACCTAGCACAGATACGCAGTATTTT. This codes for CASSLVGPSTDTQYF.

This clone was observed once. The V gene is TRBV6-5, the J gene TRBJ2-7; TRBD1 matches 9 bases. The germline V gene encodes CDR1 MNHEY and CDR2 SVGAGI. V was pared by 0 bases and J by 2 bases, with 2 bases of the junction left unmatched. This CDR3 is 15 amino acids long. The CDR3 nucleotides read TGTGCCAGCAGTTACTCACAGGGGGCTCCCTACGAGCAGTACTTC. Protein product: CASSYSQGAPYEQYF.

The CDR3 region has the DNA TGTGCCAGCAGCTTAGGGGTAGCGGGGGTCACCACAGATACGCAGTATTTT. Encoded protein: CASSLGVAGVTTDTQYF. The rearrangement uses TRBV7-2 and TRBJ2-3; 9 nucleotides line up with TRBD2. V trimming: 1 base; J trimming: 2 bases; junction bases outside the gene matches: 7. The CDR3 is 17 amino acids. Germline lookup yields CDR1 SGHTA and CDR2 FQGNSA.

V and J are TRBV9 and TRBJ2-1; 12 bases are a match to TRBD2. The J segment lost 8 bases and the V segment lost 5 bases, leaving 17 bases of the junction unmatched. The CDR3 consists of 18 residues. Germline values: CDR1 SGDLS, CDR2 YYNGEE. The CDR3 DNA reads TGTGCCAGCAGTCTTAATGCACGACTAGCGGGAGACGGCGATGAGCAGTTCTTC. Its translation is CASSLNARLAGDGDEQFF. The full variable domain, completed using reference TRBV9 and TRBJ2-1, is DSGVTQTPKHLITATGQRVTLRCSPRSGDLSVYWYQQSLDQGLQFLIQYYNGEERAKGNILERFSAQQFPDLHSELNLSSLELGDSALYFCASSLNARLAGDGDEQFFGPGTRLTVL.

The chain employs TRBV6-1 and TRBJ2-7; D uncertain. The CDR3 loop spans 12 amino acids. With 6 bases removed from V and 5 bases from J, the gap between germline ends came to 11 bases. Germline V gene sequence: CDR1 MNHNS, CDR2 SASEGT. CDR3 loop: CASRAGSHEQYF. DNA of the CDR3: TGTGCCAGCAGGGCAGGATCTCACGAGCAGTACTTC.

This chain uses TRBV7-6 with TRBJ2-5; tentative D call: TRBD2 (7 bases). The CDR3 loop spans 15 amino acids. Germline assignment: CDR1 SGHVS and CDR2 FNYEAQ. Deletions cut 0 bases from V and 4 bases from J, with 12 bases between. CDR3 residues: CASSLAGGPGETQYF. The CDR3 DNA is TGTGCCAGCAGCTTAGCGGGGGGGCCGGGAGAGACCCAGTACTTC.

The chain combines TRBV5-1 with TRBJ1-1; 7 nucleotides match TRBD1. The CDR3 runs to 16 residues. Germline values: CDR1 SGHRS, CDR2 YFSETQ. The V segment lost 4 bases and the J segment 10 bases; nucleotides outside the gene matches: 19. The CDR3 DNA follows: TGCGCCAGCAGCACTCGGACAGGCCCTAGGGGGAGTGGAGCTTTCTTT. It is translated as CASSTRTGPRGSGAFF.

The chain couples TRBV30 to TRBJ1-1; 10 positions match TRBD1. Trimming at V came to 1 base and at J to 7 bases, leaving 3 bases not matched to a gene. CDR1 and CDR2 (germline): GTSNPN, SVGIG (reference sequence). The CDR3 is 13 amino acids. The CDR3 is CAWSGDRGIEAFF. CDR3 nucleotide sequence: TGTGCCTGGAGTGGGGACAGGGGAATTGAAGCTTTCTTT.

CDR3 residues: CASNRTSGAYEQYF. DNA of the CDR3: TGTGCCAGCAACCGGACTAGCGGGGCCTACGAGCAGTACTTC. V gene TRBV7-4 combines with J gene TRBJ2-7; 12 bases are shared with TRBD2. CDR1 is SGHVT, CDR2 SQSDAQ, per germline. Trimming took 7 bases from V and 2 from J; bases not matched to a gene: 3. The CDR3 spans 14 residues.

The chain employs TRBV12-5 and TRBJ1-1, with D possibly TRBD1 on 6 matching bases. Germline-derived CDR1 and CDR2 are LGHNT and FRNRAP. Between the trimmed V and J ends, which lost 5 bases and 3 bases, there was a span of 13 bases. The CDR3 length is 14 residues. CDR3 in DNA: TGTGCTAGTGGTCTTCAGGGGCTGCACACTGAAGCTTTCTTT. Its protein product is CASGLQGLHTEAFF.

CDR3 nucleotide sequence: TGTGCCAGCAGTTCAAAGACAGCTTATAGCAATCAGCCCCAGCATTTT. Amino acid sequence: CASSSKTAYSNQPQHF. The chain has TRBV6-5 and TRBJ1-5, with D possibly matching TRBD1 (5 bases). Germline V gene lookup returns CDR1 MNHEY and CDR2 SVGAGI. The CDR3 contains 16 residues. V was shortened by 4 bases and J by 0 bases, with 13 bases between the two germline ends.

This chain joins TRBV28 and TRBJ2-1, with 9 bases identical to TRBD2. This CDR3 is built from 17 residues. V shed 1 base, J shed 7 bases, and the junction held 11 bases outside the gene matches. The germline V gene encodes CDR1 MDHEN and CDR2 SYDVKM. The CDR3 DNA sequence: TGTGCCAGCAGTTTATCCGGAGGACTAGCGACTTCTAATGAGCAGTTCTTC. It translates to CASSLSGGLATSNEQFF.

This clone was picked up one time. The CDR3 region has the DNA TGTGCCTGGAAATCCATTGGGCCTTCCTACGAGCAGTACTTC. Translating it yields CAWKSIGPSYEQYF. The V and J genes are TRBV30 and TRBJ2-7; D not resolved. The CDR3 spans 14 residues. Germline V CDR1 and CDR2: GTSNPN, SVGIG (reference sequence). V was trimmed by 4 bases and J by 1 base, leaving 14 bases between them.

The chain uses TRBV2 and TRBJ2-7; 7 bases agree with TRBD1. The CDR3 spans 15 residues. V lost 4 bases and J lost 2; bases outside the gene matches: 8. Germline assignment: CDR1 SNHLY and CDR2 FYNNEI. This chain's CDR3 is CASSGSTGRAYEQYF. CDR3 DNA: TGTGCCAGCAGTGGTTCGACAGGGAGAGCCTACGAGCAGTACTTC. Looking up the rest from reference TRBV2 and TRBJ2-7 gives the full variable domain: EPEVTQTPSHQVTQMGQEVILRCVPISNHLYFYWYRQILGQKVEFLVSFYNNEISEKSEIFDDQFSVERPDGSNFTLKIRSTKLEDSAMYFCASSGSTGRAYEQYFGPGTRLTVT.

The V and J genes are TRBV7-2 and TRBJ2-6; D not resolved. Deletions cut 1 base from V and 0 bases from J, with 4 bases between. The germline V gene encodes CDR1 SGHTA and CDR2 FQGNSA. The CDR3 length is 15 residues. The CDR3 DNA reads TGTGCCAGCAGCTTAGAGGGCTCTGGGGCCAACGTCCTGACTTTC. Encoded protein: CASSLEGSGANVLTF.

This rearrangement joins TRBV7-2 to TRBJ2-5; TRBD2 matches at 8 bases. CDR1 and CDR2 from the germline V gene are SGHTA and FQGNSA. V lost 5 bases, J lost 4 bases, and 12 bases stayed unmatched. The CDR3 totals 16 residues. This CDR3 is CASSATSGIRGETQYF. The CDR3 DNA reads TGTGCCAGCAGCGCTACTAGCGGAATAAGGGGAGAGACCCAGTACTTC.

V gene TRBV4-1 combines with J gene TRBJ2-1; TRBD1 aligns across 11 bases. The CDR3 totals 19 residues. The V gene end was trimmed by 3 bases and the J gene end by 8 bases; junction bases not matched to a gene: 18. Germline V gives CDR1 MGHRA, CDR2 YSYEKL. CDR3 amino acids: CASSHPTEIRDRGSHEQFF. The CDR3 region has the DNA TGCGCCAGCAGCCACCCGACCGAGATCCGGGACAGGGGGTCCCATGAGCAGTTCTTC.

The V and J genes are TRBV5-1 and TRBJ2-6; 9 nucleotides line up with TRBD1. Germline V gene sequence: CDR1 SGHRS, CDR2 YFSETQ. CDR3 size: 18 residues. After removal of 4 bases from V and 4 bases from J, the junction contained 12 bases not matched to a gene. DNA for the CDR3: TGCGCCAGCAGCGCGGGACAGGGATCTCTTTTAGGGGCCAACGTCCTGACTTTC. This gives the protein CASSAGQGSLLGANVLTF.

J is TRBJ1-5 and V is TRBV2; TRBD1 agrees at 7 bases. Germline V gives CDR1 SNHLY, CDR2 FYNNEI. J gave up 5 bases and V 8 bases, and 6 bases lay outside the gene matches. The CDR3 runs to 13 residues. CDR3 sequence reads: CASERDRDQPQHF. The CDR3 DNA follows: TGTGCCAGCGAACGGGACAGAGATCAGCCCCAGCATTTT.